This is a list of T cell receptor beta chains from one sample in a study of blood T cell repertoires in COVID-19. Data came from immunoSEQ multiplex PCR; TCRdb stores just in-frame clones and leaves some out. The profile shows fewer than 400,000 clones, around nine tenths of them singletons. The sequenced sample was PBMCs or T cells enriched from blood (not recorded which). The source is a woman under 40 who had been exposed to COVID-19. The CDR3 runs from the conserved cysteine through the conserved F or W.

v_gene: TRBV6-1; len: 15; CDR3aa: CASSEQGALGVEAFF
v_gene: TRBV13; len: 15; CDR3aa: CASSLDQNLGNTIYF
v_gene: TRBV6-1; len: 16; CDR3aa: CASSERGTGLYNEQFF
v_gene: TRBV18; len: 13; CDR3aa: CASSPARGYEQYF
v_gene: TRBV19; len: 13; CDR3aa: CASSRAGGLEQFF
v_gene: TRBV2; len: 15; CDR3aa: CASSEVARPTGELFF
v_gene: TRBV5-1; len: 15; CDR3aa: CASSLSLAGQETQYF
v_gene: TRBV6-1; len: 15; CDR3aa: CASSERGATNEKLFF
v_gene: TRBV5-5; len: 16; CDR3aa: CASSTTGTGVQETQYF
v_gene: TRBV5-1; len: 15; CDR3aa: CASTPRGINSYEQYF
v_gene: TRBV7-2; len: 18; CDR3aa: CASSDRPWGGGQNNEQFF
v_gene: TRBV15; len: 18; CDR3aa: CATSRDLPSGLMNTEAFF
v_gene: TRBV7-3; len: 15; CDR3aa: CASSLGGPLNYGYTF
v_gene: TRBV12-3/TRBV12-4; len: 11; CDR3aa: CATSDRGGYTF
v_gene: TRBV3-1/TRBV3-2; len: 15; CDR3aa: CASSQGTAMNTEAFF
v_gene: TRBV20-1; len: 11; CDR3aa: CSAKSLEKQFF
v_gene: TRBV7-6; len: 20; CDR3aa: CASSLGELIGIGLANNEQYF
v_gene: TRBV29-1; len: 12; CDR3aa: CSVMTSWTEAFF
v_gene: TRBV7-9; len: 15; CDR3aa: CASSFLGDRGLEQYF
v_gene: TRBV30; len: 14; CDR3aa: CAWSGLAGAPKQFF
v_gene: TRBV9; len: 13; CDR3aa: CASSVDGYNEQFF
v_gene: TRBV5-1; len: 12; CDR3aa: CASSLGLETQYF
v_gene: TRBV19; len: 15; CDR3aa: CASSDMWGPQETQYF
v_gene: TRBV10-3; len: 14; CDR3aa: CAIRAGLDADTQYF
v_gene: TRBV7-9; len: 14; CDR3aa: CASSLMGGNTEAFF
v_gene: TRBV5-5; len: 12; CDR3aa: CASSFYGEKLFF
v_gene: TRBV19; len: 14; CDR3aa: CASSYGQGFYEQYF
v_gene: TRBV18; len: 14; CDR3aa: CASSPTVTSYEQYF
v_gene: TRBV7-9; len: 16; CDR3aa: CASSTRQGSAGNTIYF
v_gene: TRBV3-1/TRBV3-2; len: 17; CDR3aa: CASSQLLTGSAGNTIYF
v_gene: TRBV19; len: 12; CDR3aa: CASSIGGRPLHF
v_gene: TRBV28; len: 15; CDR3aa: CASSRERIYSYEQYF
v_gene: TRBV5-5; len: 16; CDR3aa: CASSLVGARDNSPLHF
v_gene: TRBV7-2; len: 15; CDR3aa: CASSSGVGLVYEQYF
v_gene: TRBV12-3/TRBV12-4; len: 12; CDR3aa: CASSFRAGPLHF
v_gene: TRBV7-2; len: 15; CDR3aa: CASSPTGTEVQPQHF
v_gene: TRBV5-8; len: 15; CDR3aa: CASSLGGDPNEKLFF
v_gene: TRBV4-2; len: 15; CDR3aa: CASSQQGVGSYEQYF
v_gene: TRBV7-2; len: 17; CDR3aa: CASSTFGGGSSYNEQFF
v_gene: TRBV5-6; len: 15; CDR3aa: CASSLIGGGLYEQYF
v_gene: TRBV7-8; len: 15; CDR3aa: CASSFSRGGSYEQYF
v_gene: TRBV7-8; len: 14; CDR3aa: CASGRDRVGQPQHF
v_gene: TRBV29-1; len: 13; CDR3aa: CSAGQSSYNEQFF
v_gene: TRBV6-5; len: 15; CDR3aa: CASRKKGQGSQPQHF
v_gene: TRBV11-2; len: 14; CDR3aa: CASSFNSYTGELFF
v_gene: TRBV12-5; len: 15; CDR3aa: CASGLRRVNTGELFF
v_gene: TRBV4-1; len: 13; CDR3aa: CASSPQGLRGYTF
v_gene: TRBV27; len: 18; CDR3aa: CASSRTGGDLGSNSPLHF
v_gene: TRBV5-8; len: 15; CDR3aa: CASSLKTGRGYGYTF
v_gene: TRBV7-9; len: 18; CDR3aa: CASSPQSFWTASGNTIYF
v_gene: TRBV7-9; len: 13; CDR3aa: CASSSERLYGYTF
v_gene: TRBV7-9; len: 14; CDR3aa: CASSRDRGLEKLFF
v_gene: TRBV9; len: 15; CDR3aa: CASSAPGTVYNEQFF
v_gene: TRBV6-5; len: 15; CDR3aa: CASRTGGLYNSPLHF
v_gene: TRBV2; len: 13; CDR3aa: CALSRPRYNEQFF
v_gene: TRBV11-1; len: 13; CDR3aa: CASSRGQRYGYTF
v_gene: TRBV9; len: 14; CDR3aa: CASSVRTSQETQYF
v_gene: TRBV4-1; len: 15; CDR3aa: CASSQGQGVGTEAFF